This paragraph reports one T cell receptor (beta chain). The data stem from a study of shared clonotypes between healthy human individuals. Clones were read by immunoSEQ multiplex PCR, and TCRdb kept only the in-frame ones, dropping some. The table has millions of clones, roughly 95% seen once. The CDR3 has 12 amino acids. V lost 5 bases and J lost 8, with 10 bases in between. In germline, CDR1 is SEHNR, CDR2 FQNEAQ (reference sequence). The donors, healthy adults who were HIV-negative, had experienced no recent acute infections or vaccinations. The CD4+ fraction was divided into a CD45RA+ naive subset and a CD45RA-negative memory subset.

Sequencing was performed on naive CD4+ T cells sorted from blood. Stated subset: CD45RA+ positively selected. The chain links TRBV7-9 to TRBJ2-1; D is perhaps TRBD1 (5 bases). The TCR was taken from a man between 18 and 35 years old in good health. This CDR3 is CASSNQGDEQFF. CDR3 DNA sequence: TGTGCCAGCAGCAATCAGGGCGATGAGCAGTTCTTC.